This TCR beta chain was documented in a study of blood T cell repertoires in COVID-19. About the research overall: The analysed material was cDNA or gDNA that came from T cells, B-cell-depleted T cells, or PBMCs.

The V end lost 5 bases, the J end lost 2 bases, and 15 bases lay between the germline ends. This CDR3 spans 15 amino acids. Germline lookup yields CDR1 MDHEN and CDR2 SYDVKM. Per the authors' pipeline: Amplification with reference gene primers provided the estimates of nucleated cell counts. Only in-frame clones appear in the TCRdb table, and some are missing; sequencing was by immunoSEQ multiplex PCR. The V and J calls and clone size are taken from that table; D and trimming were inferred from the DNA. This sample has approximately 85,000 clones, with 90% found just once. Sequencing input: peripheral blood. V is TRBV28 and J is TRBJ1-1; tentative D call: TRBD1 (6 bases). The TCR was taken from a woman aged 80 or over with active or convalescent COVID-19. In DNA, the CDR3 is TGTGCCAGCAGTCCCCGGACAGAAAGTAACACTGAAGCTTTCTTT. It specifies CASSPRTESNTEAFF.